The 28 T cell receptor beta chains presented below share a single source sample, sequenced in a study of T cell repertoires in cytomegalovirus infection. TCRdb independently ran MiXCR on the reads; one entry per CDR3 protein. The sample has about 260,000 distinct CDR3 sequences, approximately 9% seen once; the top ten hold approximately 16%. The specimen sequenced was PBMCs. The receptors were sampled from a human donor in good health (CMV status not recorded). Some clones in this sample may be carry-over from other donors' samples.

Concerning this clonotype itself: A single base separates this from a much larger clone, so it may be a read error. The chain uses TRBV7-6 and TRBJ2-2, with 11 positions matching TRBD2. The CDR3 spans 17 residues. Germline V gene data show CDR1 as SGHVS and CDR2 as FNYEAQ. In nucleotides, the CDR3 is TGTGCCAGCAGCGACCCACTAGCGGGAGCTAACACCGGGGAGCTGTGTTTT. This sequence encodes CASSDPLAGANTGELCF. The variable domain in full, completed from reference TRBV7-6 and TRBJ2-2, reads GAGVSQSPRYKVTKRGQDVALRCDPISGHVSLYWYRQALGQGPEFLTYFNYEAQQDKSGLPNDRFSAERPEGSISTLTIQRTEQRDSAMYRCASSDPLAGANTGELCFGEGSRLTVL.

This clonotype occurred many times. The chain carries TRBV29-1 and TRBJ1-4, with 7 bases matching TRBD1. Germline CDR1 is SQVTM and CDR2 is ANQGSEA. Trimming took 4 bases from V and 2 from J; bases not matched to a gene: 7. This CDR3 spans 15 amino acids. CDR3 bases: TGCAGCGTTGGGCCCTTGACAGGGACTAATGAAAAACTGTTTTTT. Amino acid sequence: CSVGPLTGTNEKLFF.

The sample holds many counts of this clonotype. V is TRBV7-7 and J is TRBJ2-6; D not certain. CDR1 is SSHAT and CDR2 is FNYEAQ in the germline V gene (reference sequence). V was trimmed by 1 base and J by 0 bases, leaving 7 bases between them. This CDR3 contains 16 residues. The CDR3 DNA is TGTGCCAGCAGCTTAGGGGTCGGCTCTGGGGCCAACGTCCTGACTTTC. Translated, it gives CASSLGVGSGANVLTF.

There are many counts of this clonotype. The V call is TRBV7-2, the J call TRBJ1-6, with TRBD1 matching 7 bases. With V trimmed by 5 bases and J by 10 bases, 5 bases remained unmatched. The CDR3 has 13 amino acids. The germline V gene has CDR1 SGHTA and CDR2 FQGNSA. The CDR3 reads CASSRTGDSPLHF. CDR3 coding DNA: TGTGCCAGCAGCCGTACAGGGGACTCACCCCTCCACTTT.

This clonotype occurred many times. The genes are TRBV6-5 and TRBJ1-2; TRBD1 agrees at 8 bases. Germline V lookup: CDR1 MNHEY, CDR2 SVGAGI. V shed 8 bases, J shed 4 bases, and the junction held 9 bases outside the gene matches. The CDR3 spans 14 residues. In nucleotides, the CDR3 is TGTGCCAGCGGAGGGACAGGAGCTACCTATGGCTACACCTTC. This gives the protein CASGGTGATYGYTF.

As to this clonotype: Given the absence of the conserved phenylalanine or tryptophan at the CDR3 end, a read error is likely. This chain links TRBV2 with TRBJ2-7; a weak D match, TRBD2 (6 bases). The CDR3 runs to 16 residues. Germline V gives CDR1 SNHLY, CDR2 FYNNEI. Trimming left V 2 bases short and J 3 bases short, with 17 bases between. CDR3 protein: CASSEQIGTPFYEQYI. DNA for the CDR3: TGTGCCAGCAGTGAACAAATCGGGACTCCTTTCTACGAGCAGTACATC.

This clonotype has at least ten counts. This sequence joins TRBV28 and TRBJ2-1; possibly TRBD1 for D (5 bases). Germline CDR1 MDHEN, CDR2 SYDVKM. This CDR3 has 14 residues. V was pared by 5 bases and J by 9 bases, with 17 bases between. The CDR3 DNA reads TGTGCCAGCAGTCTCCCCCCGACAGTTCCTGAGCAGTTCTTC. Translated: CASSLPPTVPEQFF.

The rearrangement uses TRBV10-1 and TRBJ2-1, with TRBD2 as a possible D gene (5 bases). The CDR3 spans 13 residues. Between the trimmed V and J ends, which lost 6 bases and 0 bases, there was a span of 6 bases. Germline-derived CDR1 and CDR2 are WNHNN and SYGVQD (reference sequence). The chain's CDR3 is CASRADSYNEQFF. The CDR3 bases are TGCGCCAGCAGAGCGGACTCCTACAATGAGCAGTTCTTC.

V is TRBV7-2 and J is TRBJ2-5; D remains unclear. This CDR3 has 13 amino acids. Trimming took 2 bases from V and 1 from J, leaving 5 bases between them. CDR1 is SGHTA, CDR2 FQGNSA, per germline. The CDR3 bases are TGTGCCAGCAGCTTAAAGTTCCAAGAGACCCAGTACTTC. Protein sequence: CASSLKFQETQYF.

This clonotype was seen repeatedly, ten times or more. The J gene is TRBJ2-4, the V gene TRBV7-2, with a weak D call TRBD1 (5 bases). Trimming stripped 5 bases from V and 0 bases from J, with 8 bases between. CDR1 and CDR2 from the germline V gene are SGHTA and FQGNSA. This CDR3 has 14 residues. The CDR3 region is CASSPRVAKNIQYF. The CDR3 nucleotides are TGTGCCAGCAGCCCCAGGGTAGCCAAAAACATTCAGTACTTC. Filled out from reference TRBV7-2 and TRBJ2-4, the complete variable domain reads GAGVSQSPSNKVTEKGKDVELRCDPISGHTALYWYRQSLGQGLEFLIYFQGNSAPDKSGLPSDRFSAERTGGSVSTLTIQRTQQEDSAVYLCASSPRVAKNIQYFGAGTRLSVL.

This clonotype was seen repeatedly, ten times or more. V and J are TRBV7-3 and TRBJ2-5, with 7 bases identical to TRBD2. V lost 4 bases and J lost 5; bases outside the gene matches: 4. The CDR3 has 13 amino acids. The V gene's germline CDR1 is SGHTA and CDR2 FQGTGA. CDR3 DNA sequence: TGTGCCAGCAGCTCCCAGGGAGGGGAGACCCAGTACTTC. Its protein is CASSSQGGETQYF. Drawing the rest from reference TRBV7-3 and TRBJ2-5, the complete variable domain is GAGVSQTPSNKVTEKGKYVELRCDPISGHTALYWYRQSLGQGPEFLIYFQGTGAADDSGLPNDRFFAVRPEGSVSTLKIQRTERGDSAVYLCASSSQGGETQYFGPGTRLLVL.

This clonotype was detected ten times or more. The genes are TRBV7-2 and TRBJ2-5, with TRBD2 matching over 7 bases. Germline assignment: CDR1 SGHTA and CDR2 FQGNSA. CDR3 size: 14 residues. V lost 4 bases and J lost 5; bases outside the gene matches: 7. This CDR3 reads CASSSGLLLETQYF. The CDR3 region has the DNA TGTGCCAGCAGCTCGGGACTACTCCTGGAGACCCAGTACTTC.

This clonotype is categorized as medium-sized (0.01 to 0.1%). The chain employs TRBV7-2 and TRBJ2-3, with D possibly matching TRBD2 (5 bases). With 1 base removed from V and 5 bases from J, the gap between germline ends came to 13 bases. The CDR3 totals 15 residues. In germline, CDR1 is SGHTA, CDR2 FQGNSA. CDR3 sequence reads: CASSLGSLVRDTQYF. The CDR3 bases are TGTGCCAGCAGCTTAGGTTCACTAGTTAGAGATACGCAGTATTTT.

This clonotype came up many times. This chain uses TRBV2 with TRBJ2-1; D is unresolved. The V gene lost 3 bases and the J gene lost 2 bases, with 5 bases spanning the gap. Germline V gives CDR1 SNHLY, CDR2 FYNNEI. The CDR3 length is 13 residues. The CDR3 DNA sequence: TGTGCCAGCAGTGAGTTAGCCTACAATGAGCAGTTCTTC. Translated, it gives CASSELAYNEQFF.

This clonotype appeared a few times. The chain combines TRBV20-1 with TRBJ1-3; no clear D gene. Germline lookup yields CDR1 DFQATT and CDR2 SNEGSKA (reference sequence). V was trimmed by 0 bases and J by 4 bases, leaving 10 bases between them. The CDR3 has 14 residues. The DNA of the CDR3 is TGCAGTGCTAGAGATAAAGGTTCGGGAAACACCATATATTTT. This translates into CSARDKGSGNTIYF.

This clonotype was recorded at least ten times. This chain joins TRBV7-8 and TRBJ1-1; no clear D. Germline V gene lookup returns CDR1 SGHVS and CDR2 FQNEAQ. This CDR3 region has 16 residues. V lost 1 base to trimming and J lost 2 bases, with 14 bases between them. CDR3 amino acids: CASSLVASRQNTEAFF. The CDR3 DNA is TGTGCCAGCAGCTTAGTCGCCAGTCGCCAAAACACTGAAGCTTTCTTT.

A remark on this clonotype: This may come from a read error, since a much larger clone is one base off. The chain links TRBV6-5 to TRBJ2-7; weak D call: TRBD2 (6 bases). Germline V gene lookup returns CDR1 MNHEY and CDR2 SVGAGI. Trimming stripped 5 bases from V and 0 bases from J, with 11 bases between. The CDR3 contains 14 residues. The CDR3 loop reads CASSGTFSSYEQYF. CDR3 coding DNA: TGTGCCAGCAGTGGGACTTTCAGCTCCTACGAGCAGTACTTC.

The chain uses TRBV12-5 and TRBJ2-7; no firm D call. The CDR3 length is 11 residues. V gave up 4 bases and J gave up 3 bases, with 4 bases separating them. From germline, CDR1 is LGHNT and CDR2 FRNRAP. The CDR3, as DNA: TGTGCTAGTGGTTCGGACTACGAGCAGTACTTC. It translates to CASGSDYEQYF.

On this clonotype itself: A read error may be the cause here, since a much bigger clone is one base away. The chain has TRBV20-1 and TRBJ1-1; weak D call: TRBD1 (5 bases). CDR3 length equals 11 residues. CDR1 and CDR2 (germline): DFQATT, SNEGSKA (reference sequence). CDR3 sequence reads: CSARGDAGAFF. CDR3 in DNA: TGCAGTGCCAGAGGGGATGCTGGAGCTTTCTTT.

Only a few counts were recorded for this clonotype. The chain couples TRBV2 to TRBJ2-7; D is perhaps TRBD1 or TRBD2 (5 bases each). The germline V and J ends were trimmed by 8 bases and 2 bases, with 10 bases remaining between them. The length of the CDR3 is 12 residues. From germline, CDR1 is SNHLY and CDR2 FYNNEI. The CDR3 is CASGGGTYEQYF. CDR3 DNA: TGTGCCAGCGGTGGGGGAACCTACGAGCAGTACTTC.

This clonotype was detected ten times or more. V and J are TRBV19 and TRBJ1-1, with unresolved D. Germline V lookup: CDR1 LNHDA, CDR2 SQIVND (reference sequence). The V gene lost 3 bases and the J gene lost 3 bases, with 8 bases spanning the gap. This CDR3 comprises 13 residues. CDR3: CASSIIADTEAFF. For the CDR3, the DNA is TGTGCCAGTAGTATCATAGCCGACACTGAAGCTTTCTTT.

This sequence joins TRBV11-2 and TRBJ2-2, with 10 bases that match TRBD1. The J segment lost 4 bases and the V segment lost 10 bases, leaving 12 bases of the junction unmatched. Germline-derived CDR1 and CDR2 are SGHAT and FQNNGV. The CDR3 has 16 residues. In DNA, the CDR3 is TGTGCCATCCTCGATTTGGGACAGGGGCGCACCGGGGAGCTGTTTTTT. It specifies CAILDLGQGRTGELFF. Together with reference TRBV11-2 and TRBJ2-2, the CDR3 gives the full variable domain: EAGVAQSPRYKIIEKRQSVAFWCNPISGHATLYWYQQILGQGPKLLIQFQNNGVVDDSQLPKDRFSAERLKGVDSTLKIQPAKLEDSAVYLCAILDLGQGRTGELFFGEGSRLTVL.

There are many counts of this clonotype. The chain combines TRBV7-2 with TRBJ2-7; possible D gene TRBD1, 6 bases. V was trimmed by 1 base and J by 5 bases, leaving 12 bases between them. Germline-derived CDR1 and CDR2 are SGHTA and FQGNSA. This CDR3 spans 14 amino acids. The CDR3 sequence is CASSLDTGRNEQYF. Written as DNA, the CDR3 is TGTGCCAGCAGCTTAGACACAGGGCGAAACGAGCAGTACTTC.

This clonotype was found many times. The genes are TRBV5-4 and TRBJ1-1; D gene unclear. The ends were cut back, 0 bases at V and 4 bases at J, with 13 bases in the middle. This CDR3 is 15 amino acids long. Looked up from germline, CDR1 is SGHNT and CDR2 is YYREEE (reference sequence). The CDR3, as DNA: TGTGCCAGCAGCTTGGAACAGTCTATTCTCACTGAAGCTTTCTTT. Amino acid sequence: CASSLEQSILTEAFF.

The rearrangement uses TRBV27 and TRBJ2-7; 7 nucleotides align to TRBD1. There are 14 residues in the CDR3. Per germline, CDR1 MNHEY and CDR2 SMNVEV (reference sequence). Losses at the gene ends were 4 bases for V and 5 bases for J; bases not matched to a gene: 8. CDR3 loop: CASSSDRARDEQYF. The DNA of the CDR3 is TGTGCCAGCAGTTCAGACAGGGCGAGGGACGAGCAGTACTTC.

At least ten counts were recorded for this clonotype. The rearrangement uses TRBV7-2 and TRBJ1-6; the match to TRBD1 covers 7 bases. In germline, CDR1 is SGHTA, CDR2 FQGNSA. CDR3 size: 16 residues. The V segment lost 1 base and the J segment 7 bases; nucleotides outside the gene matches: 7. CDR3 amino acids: CASSLVAGQRNSPLHF. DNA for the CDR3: TGTGCCAGCAGCTTAGTCGCGGGACAGAGAAATTCACCCCTCCACTTT.

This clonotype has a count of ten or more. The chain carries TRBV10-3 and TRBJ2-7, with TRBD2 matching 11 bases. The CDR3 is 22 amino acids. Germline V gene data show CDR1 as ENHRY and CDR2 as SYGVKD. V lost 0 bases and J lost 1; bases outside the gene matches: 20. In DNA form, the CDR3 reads TGTGCCATCAGTGAGTCAATACCAACGACCGGGACTAGCGGTCGATCTTCCTACGAGCAGTACTTC. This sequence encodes CAISESIPTTGTSGRSSYEQYF.

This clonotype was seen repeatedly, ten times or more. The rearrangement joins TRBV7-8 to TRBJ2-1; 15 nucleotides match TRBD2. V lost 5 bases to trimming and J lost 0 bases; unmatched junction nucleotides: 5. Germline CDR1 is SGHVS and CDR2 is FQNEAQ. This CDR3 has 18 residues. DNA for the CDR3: TGTGCCAGCAGCCGGACTAGCGGGGGGGTGAACTCCTACAATGAGCAGTTCTTC. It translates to CASSRTSGGVNSYNEQFF.